These 14 T cell receptor beta chains were sequenced from one sample in a study of cytomegalovirus exposure and HLA in healthy donors (dated by TCRdb to 2017 to 2019). Library prep was done by the immunoSEQ multiplex PCR assay. For the multiplex PCR, a mixture combining 60 forward primers for TCR Vbeta segments and 13 reverse primers for TCR Jbeta segments was used. TCRdb retrieved this table from immuneACCESS and kept in-frame rearrangements only. Not all clones are present; in checked studies, unresolved V genes account for under half, and no reason is known for the remainder. The table kept for this sample lists about 190,000 clones. The ten largest clones take up around 6% of the sample. The sequenced sample was PBMCs. These receptor sequences come from a man younger than 40 in good health and CMV-seronegative.

This chain links TRBV11-3 with TRBJ2-2, with 11 bases fitting TRBD1. This CDR3 has 16 residues. Germline V CDR1 and CDR2: SGHNT, YENEEA. Losses at the gene ends were 1 base for V and 7 bases for J; bases not matched to a gene: 5. The CDR3 here is CASSLGTGGRGGELFF. CDR3 sequence (DNA): TGTGCCAGCAGCTTAGGGACAGGGGGCAGGGGCGGGGAGCTGTTTTTT. Looking up the rest from reference TRBV11-3 and TRBJ2-2 gives the full variable domain: EAGVVQSPRYKIIEKKQPVAFWCNPISGHNTLYWYLQNLGQGPELLIRYENEEAVDDSQLPKDRFSAERLKGVDSTLKIQPAELGDSAVYLCASSLGTGGRGGELFFGEGSRLTVL.

The J gene is TRBJ2-6, the V gene TRBV4-2; 7 bases map to TRBD2. The junction had 16 bases not matched to a gene; V was cut back by 2 bases and J by 0 bases. The CDR3 length is 21 residues. Germline assignment: CDR1 LGHNA and CDR2 YNFKEQ. CDR3 residues: CASSQRGMGGSSTSGANVLTF. The CDR3 region has the DNA TGTGCCAGCAGCCAAAGGGGAATGGGCGGGAGTTCCACCTCTGGGGCCAACGTCCTGACTTTC.

The chain carries TRBV5-4 and TRBJ2-3; tentative D call: TRBD2 (7 bases). The germline V and J ends were trimmed by 0 bases and 5 bases, with 13 bases remaining between them. Per germline, CDR1 SGHNT and CDR2 YYREEE (reference sequence). CDR3 size: 15 residues. CDR3: CASSLVGGLGDTQYF. The DNA of the CDR3 is TGTGCCAGCAGCTTGGTCGGGGGGCTAGGAGATACGCAGTATTTT.

CDR3 sequence: CASSPGTGFTSYGYTF. The CDR3, as DNA: TGCGCCAGCAGCCCCGGGACAGGTTTTACCAGCTATGGCTACACCTTC. This chain joins TRBV5-1 and TRBJ1-2, with TRBD1 matching over 8 bases. From germline, CDR1 is SGHRS and CDR2 YFSETQ. The trim removed 4 bases at V and 4 bases at J, leaving 12 bases unmatched. The CDR3 extends over 16 amino acids.

The chain uses TRBV7-9 and TRBJ1-1; no definite D call. The germline V gene encodes CDR1 SEHNR and CDR2 FQNEAQ (reference sequence). This CDR3 has 16 amino acids. Trimming took off 5 bases at V and 0 bases at J, with 16 bases between the two ends. The CDR3 DNA reads as TGTGCCAGCAGCCCTAGTTCCAACGGGGTGAACACTGAAGCTTTCTTT. Translation: CASSPSSNGVNTEAFF.

The chain combines TRBV30 with TRBJ2-7; D perhaps matches TRBD1 (6 bases). Germline values: CDR1 GTSNPN, CDR2 SVGIG (reference sequence). The CDR3 spans 12 residues. V gave up 8 bases and J gave up 5 bases, with 16 bases separating them. In DNA, the CDR3 is TGTGCCGGGAACAGGGACCGCGACGAGCAGTACTTC. This codes for CAGNRDRDEQYF.

The chain is built from TRBV5-4 and TRBJ2-1, with TRBD2 identical over 7 bases. J lost 16 bases, V lost 0 bases, and 16 bases had no gene match. The CDR3 is 15 residues long. In germline, CDR1 is SGHNT, CDR2 YYREEE (reference sequence). CDR3: CASSLGTLAVAPKFF. CDR3 DNA sequence: TGTGCCAGCAGCTTGGGGACCCTAGCGGTAGCTCCCAAATTCTTC.

CDR3 bases: TGCGCCAGCAGCGTTCGCATTCAGTACTTC. It translates to CASSVRIQYF. The J gene is TRBJ2-4, the V gene TRBV10-1; D gene ambiguous. With 6 bases removed from V and 9 bases from J, the gap between germline ends came to 6 bases. CDR3 length: 10 residues. Germline assignment: CDR1 WNHNN and CDR2 SYGVQD (reference sequence).

The chain recombines TRBV7-8 with TRBJ1-2; a weak D match, TRBD1 (6 bases). From germline, CDR1 is SGHVS and CDR2 FQNEAQ. The CDR3 extends over 15 amino acids. V lost 7 bases, J lost 8 bases, and 23 bases lay in between. CDR3 residues: CASNPTSGTKGGYTF. The CDR3 nucleotides are TGTGCCAGCAACCCGACCTCCGGGACAAAGGGAGGCTACACCTTC.

This chain uses TRBV19 with TRBJ2-1, with 9 nucleotides matching TRBD1. With V trimmed by 4 bases and J by 4 bases, 5 bases remained unmatched. Germline lookup yields CDR1 LNHDA and CDR2 SQIVND (reference sequence). The CDR3 loop spans 15 amino acids. The CDR3 sequence: CASSTPGQGYNEQFF. CDR3 sequence (DNA): TGTGCCAGTAGTACCCCGGGACAGGGATACAATGAGCAGTTCTTC.

The CDR3 nucleotides are TGCGCCAGCAGCCATGAAATGGCATCCGCCAACTATGGCTACACCTTC. It codes for CASSHEMASANYGYTF. The chain combines TRBV4-3 with TRBJ1-2; D gene uncertain. Germline CDR1 LGHNA, CDR2 YSLEER. The CDR3 totals 16 residues. Trimming stripped 3 bases from V and 2 bases from J, with 16 bases between.

V usage is TRBV27 and J usage is TRBJ2-5; D gene ambiguous. V lost 2 bases to trimming and J lost 4 bases, with 11 bases between them. Germline assignment: CDR1 MNHEY and CDR2 SMNVEV (reference sequence). The length of the CDR3 is 14 residues. The CDR3 DNA follows: TGTGCCAGCAGTTTACTCAGGAACCCAGAGACCCAGTACTTC. Protein sequence: CASSLLRNPETQYF.

The chain joins TRBV19 to TRBJ2-7, with D possibly TRBD2 on 5 matching bases. The germline gives CDR1 LNHDA, CDR2 SQIVND (reference sequence). The CDR3 contains 12 residues. V lost 3 bases to trimming and J lost 3 bases, with 6 bases between them. The CDR3 coding sequence is TGTGCCAGTAGTATCGGAGGCTACGAGCAGTACTTC. Protein product: CASSIGGYEQYF.

This rearrangement joins TRBV5-1 to TRBJ2-3, with 7 bases aligning to TRBD1. CDR1 is SGHRS and CDR2 is YFSETQ in the germline V gene. This CDR3 region has 18 residues. V lost 4 bases and J lost 0; bases outside the gene matches: 14. In DNA form, the CDR3 reads TGCGCCAGCAGCCATACGGCACAGGGGCTCCTGAGCACAGATACGCAGTATTTT. Its translation: CASSHTAQGLLSTDTQYF.